These T cell receptor beta chains were read from a single sample in a study of blood T cell repertoires in COVID-19. Clones were sequenced by immunoSEQ multiplex PCR, and TCRdb holds only the in-frame ones, with some missing. The sample includes over 400,000 clones, just over 85% of them seen just once. The material sequenced was peripheral blood. These receptors were collected from a woman in her thirties with active or convalescent COVID-19. The CDR3 runs from the conserved cysteine through the conserved F or W. Fields, in order: D gene, V gene, clone size, J gene, CDR3 DNA, CDR3 protein. D genes are given only for firm matches. Expanded clones get a size class; other rows say once, few or many, or leave the size out.

>TRBD2|TRBV18|-|TRBJ2-1
TGTGCCAGCTCACCTGGGCGGGAGGGAGAGCAGTTCTTC
CASSPGREGEQFF
>-|TRBV2|-|TRBJ2-2
TGTGCCAGCAGTGAAGCGCTTCGGAGGAGCGTCGCGAACACCGGGGAGCTGTTTTTT
CASSEALRRSVANTGELFF
>TRBD2|TRBV5-8|-|TRBJ2-3
TGTGCCAGCAGCTTCACTCTAGCGGGAGGGCCTTCGGGAGATACGCAGTATTTT
CASSFTLAGGPSGDTQYF
>TRBD1|TRBV28|-|TRBJ1-3
TGTGCCAGCGGACAGGGGGCGAAAGGAAACACCATATATTTT
CASGQGAKGNTIYF
>TRBD1|TRBV25-1|-|TRBJ2-2
TGTGCCAGCAGTCGGGGACAGAAGATAACCGGGGAGCTGTTTTTT
CASSRGQKITGELFF
>-|TRBV7-9|-|TRBJ1-6
TGTGCCAGCAGCCCCCGCGGGAGGGAATCACCCCTCCACTTT
CASSPRGRESPLHF
>-|TRBV5-1|-|TRBJ2-5
TGCGCCAGCAGCGCACAGACATCAGGGGTCCAAGAGACCCAGTACTTC
CASSAQTSGVQETQYF
>TRBD1|TRBV11-3|few|TRBJ2-2
TGTGCCAGCAGCTTAGGGGCAGGGGGCGTAGCTCGGTCCGGGGAGCTGTTTTTT
CASSLGAGGVARSGELFF
>-|TRBV6-1|-|TRBJ1-2
TGTGCCAGCAGTGAAAGTGGAGGGACCTCTAACTACTATGGCTACACCTTC
CASSESGGTSNYYGYTF
>TRBD1|TRBV6-1|-|TRBJ1-5
TGTGCCAGCAGTGAAGGGACAGGGCCTGAGCCCCAGCATTTT
CASSEGTGPEPQHF
>TRBD1|TRBV19|-|TRBJ1-1
TGTGCCAGTAGTCCAGACAGGGGATCAGCTTTCTTT
CASSPDRGSAFF
>TRBD1|TRBV2|-|TRBJ2-7
TGTGCCAGCGAGCCACCGGGACAGGGGGCCTACGAGCAGTACTTC
CASEPPGQGAYEQYF
>TRBD1|TRBV10-1|-|TRBJ2-4
TGCGCCAGCAGTGAGTCGGGACAGGGGGCGGCCAAAAACATTCAGTACTTC
CASSESGQGAAKNIQYF
>-|TRBV6-1|-|TRBJ1-2
TGTGCCAGCAGTGATGGCCAGGGCTATGGCTACACCTTC
CASSDGQGYGYTF
>TRBD2|TRBV29-1|-|TRBJ2-5
TGCAGCGCATTCGGGGGGCAAGAGACCCAGTACTTC
CSAFGGQETQYF
>TRBD1|TRBV28|-|TRBJ1-5
TGTGCCAGCAGCTGGGTAGACGACAGGGAAGGTCAGCCCCAGCATTTT
CASSWVDDREGQPQHF
>-|TRBV3-1/TRBV3-2|-|TRBJ1-4
TGTGCCAGCAGCCAACCGTCTAATGAAAAACTGTTTTTT
CASSQPSNEKLFF
>-|TRBV3-1/TRBV3-2|-|TRBJ1-2
TGTGCCAGCAGCCCATATGCCGAGAGTTCAATCTATGGCTACACCTTC
CASSPYAESSIYGYTF
>TRBD1|TRBV3-1/TRBV3-2|-|TRBJ1-1
TGTGCCAGCAGCCAAGATAACAGGGGGAGAGGCACTGAAGCTTTCTTT
CASSQDNRGRGTEAFF
>-|TRBV9|-|TRBJ1-2
TGTGCCAGCAGCAGTCCGACAACAGGGAACTATGGCTACACCTTC
CASSSPTTGNYGYTF
>-|TRBV4-1|-|TRBJ2-7
TGCGCCAGCAGCCAAGTGGGCGGGGATAGCTCCTACGAGCAGTACTTC
CASSQVGGDSSYEQYF
>TRBD1|TRBV6-6|-|TRBJ2-1
TGTGCCAGCAGTTACGCCGGGACAGGGGAAAATGAGCAGTTCTTC
CASSYAGTGENEQFF
>-|TRBV19|few|TRBJ1-1
TGTGCCAGTAGTCTCCTTGGGGGGAGACGGACTGAAGCTTTCTTT
CASSLLGGRRTEAFF
>TRBD2|TRBV6-1|-|TRBJ2-5
TGTGCCAGCAGTGCGGAAGGGACTAGCGGGAGAGAGACCCAGTACTTC
CASSAEGTSGRETQYF
>-|TRBV13|-|TRBJ2-7
TGTGCCAGCAGCTTAGTAAACAGCTACGAGCAGTACTTC
CASSLVNSYEQYF
>-|TRBV10-2|-|TRBJ1-1
TGCGCCAGCTCTTATGTGAACACTGAAGCTTTCTTT
CASSYVNTEAFF
>-|TRBV6-5|-|TRBJ1-1
TGTGCCAGCAGTCTACGGACACCAGACACTGAAGCTTTCTTT
CASSLRTPDTEAFF
>-|TRBV19|-|TRBJ1-2
TGTGCCAGTAGTATCCCAGTGGATGGCTACACCTTC
CASSIPVDGYTF
>TRBD2|TRBV6-5|-|TRBJ2-1
TGTGCCAGCAGTTACCTCGCGGGAGGGGGCTACAATGAGCAGTTCTTC
CASSYLAGGGYNEQFF
>TRBD1|TRBV10-2|-|TRBJ2-7
TGCGCCAGCGATCGAACCGGGACAGGGGTTCCCTACGAGCAGTACTTC
CASDRTGTGVPYEQYF
>TRBD1|TRBV2|-|TRBJ1-2
TGTGCCAGCAGTGATTCCACTGGACAGGACCCTATTTATGGCTACACCTTC
CASSDSTGQDPIYGYTF
>-|TRBV2|-|TRBJ1-5
TGTGCCAGCAGGGGAGAGGGCAATCAGCCCCAGCATTTT
CASRGEGNQPQHF
>-|TRBV30|-|TRBJ2-6
TGTGCCTGGGAGGGGTCCTCTGGGGCCAACGTCCTGACTTTC
CAWEGSSGANVLTF
>-|TRBV27|-|TRBJ1-1
-
CASSFLAGNTEAFF
>-|TRBV29-1|-|TRBJ1-2
TGCAGCGTTGTCTCTGCTAACTATGGCTACACCTTC
CSVVSANYGYTF
>-|TRBV6-5|-|TRBJ1-1
TGTGCCAGCAGTTTTACAGGGAGAACTGAAGCTTTCTTT
CASSFTGRTEAFF
>-|TRBV18|few|TRBJ1-1
TGTGCCAGCTCCCGCGCGGGGGGCACTGAAGCTTTCTTT
CASSRAGGTEAFF
>TRBD2|TRBV3-1/TRBV3-2|-|TRBJ2-7
TGTGCCAGCAGGGACGGGAGGTCGTACGAGCAGTACTTC
CASRDGRSYEQYF
>-|TRBV5-1|-|TRBJ1-5
TGCGCCAGCAGCTTGCTTGGGGGCCAGCCCCAGCATTTT
CASSLLGGQPQHF
>TRBD2|TRBV28|-|TRBJ2-7
TGTGCCAGCAGTTTAACCCTAGCGGGCTTAACCTACGAGCAGTACTTC
CASSLTLAGLTYEQYF
>TRBD1|TRBV3-1/TRBV3-2|-|TRBJ1-2
TGTGCCAGCAGCCAAGATCGGGAGACAGGGCCCTATGGCTACACCTTC
CASSQDRETGPYGYTF
>-|TRBV15|-|TRBJ2-2
TGTGCCACCAGCCGTGACTCAATCAGCGGGGAGCTGTTTTTT
CATSRDSISGELFF
>TRBD1|TRBV3-1/TRBV3-2|-|TRBJ1-2
TGTGCCAGCAGCCCCGGGACAGGATATGGCTACACCTTC
CASSPGTGYGYTF
>-|TRBV18|few|TRBJ1-1
TGTGCCAGCTCACCACCGCAGGGTGCAGCTTTCTTT
CASSPPQGAAFF
>-|TRBV27|-|TRBJ1-2
TGTGCCAGCAGTCTCTATGGCTACACCTTC
CASSLYGYTF
>-|TRBV7-2|-|TRBJ2-2
TGTGCCAGCAGCTCCCCCCCTCCCGGGGAGCTGTTTTTT
CASSSPPPGELFF
>-|TRBV27|-|TRBJ2-3
TGTGCCAGCAGTTTGCGGACTCCGGTGGGCGATACGCAGTATTTT
CASSLRTPVGDTQYF